This TCR beta chain emerged from a study of T cell responses to AZD1222 COVID-19 vaccine. The germline V gene encodes CDR1 SGHTA and CDR2 FQGNSA. The CDR3 totals 16 residues. The trim removed 2 bases at V and 2 bases at J, leaving 5 bases unmatched. Only in-frame clones appear in the TCRdb table, and some are missing; sequencing was by immunoSEQ multiplex PCR. The sample has over 100,000 clones, approximately 88% seen once. V and J are TRBV7-2 and TRBJ2-3; 9 nucleotides align to TRBD2. The origin of this receptor is an adult in good health. The sample in question was peripheral blood, obtained on day 0 of AZD1222 vaccination. The CDR3 region is CASSLQAGGLTDTQYF. The CDR3 coding sequence is TGTGCCAGCAGCTTACAAGCGGGGGGCCTCACAGATACGCAGTATTTT.